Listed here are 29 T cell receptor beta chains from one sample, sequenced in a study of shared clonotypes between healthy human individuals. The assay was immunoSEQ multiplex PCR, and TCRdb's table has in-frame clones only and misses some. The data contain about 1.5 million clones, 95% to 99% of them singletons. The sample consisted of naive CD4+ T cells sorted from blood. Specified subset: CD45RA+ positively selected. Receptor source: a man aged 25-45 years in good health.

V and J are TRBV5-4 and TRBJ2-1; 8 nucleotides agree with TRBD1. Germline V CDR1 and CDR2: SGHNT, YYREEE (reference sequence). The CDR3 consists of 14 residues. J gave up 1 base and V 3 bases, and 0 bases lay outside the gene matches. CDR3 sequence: CASSYRGSYNEQFF. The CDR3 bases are TGTGCCAGCAGCTACAGGGGGTCCTACAATGAGCAGTTCTTC.

CDR3 DNA: TGTGCCAGTCAAAATAGCGGGACCTCCTACGAGCAGTACTTC. It yields the protein CASQNSGTSYEQYF. V gene TRBV27 combines with J gene TRBJ2-7; 8 nucleotides align to TRBD2. Germline V gene lookup returns CDR1 MNHEY and CDR2 SMNVEV (reference sequence). V lost 9 bases and J lost 0; bases outside the gene matches: 7. The CDR3 totals 14 residues.

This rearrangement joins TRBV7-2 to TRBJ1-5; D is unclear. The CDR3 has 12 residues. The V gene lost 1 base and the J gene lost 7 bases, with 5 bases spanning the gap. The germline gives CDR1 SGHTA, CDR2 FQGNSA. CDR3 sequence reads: CASSLDGQPQHF. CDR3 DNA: TGTGCCAGCAGCTTAGATGGACAGCCCCAGCATTTT.

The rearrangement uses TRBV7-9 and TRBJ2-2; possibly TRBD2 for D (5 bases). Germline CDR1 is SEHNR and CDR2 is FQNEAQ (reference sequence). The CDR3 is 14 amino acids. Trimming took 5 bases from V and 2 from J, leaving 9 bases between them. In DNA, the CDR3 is TGTGCCAGCAGCCCAGACTACAACACCGGGGAGCTGTTTTTT. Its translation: CASSPDYNTGELFF.

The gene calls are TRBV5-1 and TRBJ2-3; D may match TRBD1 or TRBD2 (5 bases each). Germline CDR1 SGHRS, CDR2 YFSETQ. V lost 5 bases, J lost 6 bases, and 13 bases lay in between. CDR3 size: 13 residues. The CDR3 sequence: CASSRDLPDTQYF. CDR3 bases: TGCGCCAGCAGTCGGGACCTTCCTGATACGCAGTATTTT. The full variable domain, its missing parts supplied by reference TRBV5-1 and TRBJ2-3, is KAGVTQTPRYLIKTRGQQVTLSCSPISGHRSVSWYQQTPGQGLQFLFEYFSETQRNKGNFPGRFSGRQFSNSRSEMNVSTLELGDSALYLCASSRDLPDTQYFGPGTRLTVL.

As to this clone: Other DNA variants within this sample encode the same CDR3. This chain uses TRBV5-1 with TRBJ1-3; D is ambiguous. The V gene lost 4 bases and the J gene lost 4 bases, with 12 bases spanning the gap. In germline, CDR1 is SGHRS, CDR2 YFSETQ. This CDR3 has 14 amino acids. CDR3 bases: TGCGCCAGCAGCCTGGGTTCAGCCGGAAACACCATATATTTT. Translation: CASSLGSAGNTIYF.

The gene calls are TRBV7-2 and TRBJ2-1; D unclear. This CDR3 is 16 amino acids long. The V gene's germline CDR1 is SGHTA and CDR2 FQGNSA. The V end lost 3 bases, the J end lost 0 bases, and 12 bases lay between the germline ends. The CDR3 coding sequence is TGTGCCAGCAGCTTCAGACTGGCCAGCTCCTACAATGAGCAGTTCTTC. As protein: CASSFRLASSYNEQFF. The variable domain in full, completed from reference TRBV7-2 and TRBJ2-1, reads GAGVSQSPSNKVTEKGKDVELRCDPISGHTALYWYRQSLGQGLEFLIYFQGNSAPDKSGLPSDRFSAERTGGSVSTLTIQRTQQEDSAVYLCASSFRLASSYNEQFFGPGTRLTVL.

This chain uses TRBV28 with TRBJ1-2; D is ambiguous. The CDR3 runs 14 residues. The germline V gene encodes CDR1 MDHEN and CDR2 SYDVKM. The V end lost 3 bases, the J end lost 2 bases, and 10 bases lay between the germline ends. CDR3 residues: CASSLGTQNYGYTF. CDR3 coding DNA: TGTGCCAGCAGTTTGGGAACACAGAACTATGGCTACACCTTC.

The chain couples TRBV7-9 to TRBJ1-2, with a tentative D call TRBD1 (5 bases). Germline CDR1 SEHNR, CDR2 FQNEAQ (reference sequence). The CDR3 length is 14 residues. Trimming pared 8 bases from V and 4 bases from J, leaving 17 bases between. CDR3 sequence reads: CASGPDTAGYGYTF. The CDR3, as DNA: TGTGCCAGCGGCCCGGACACCGCGGGCTATGGCTACACCTTC.

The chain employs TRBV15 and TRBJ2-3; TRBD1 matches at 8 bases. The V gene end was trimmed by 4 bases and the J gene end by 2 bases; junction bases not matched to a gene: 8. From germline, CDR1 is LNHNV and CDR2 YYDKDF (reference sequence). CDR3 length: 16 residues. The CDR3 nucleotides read TGTGCCACCAGCAACGGACAGGGCCGCCACACAGATACGCAGTATTTT. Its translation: CATSNGQGRHTDTQYF.

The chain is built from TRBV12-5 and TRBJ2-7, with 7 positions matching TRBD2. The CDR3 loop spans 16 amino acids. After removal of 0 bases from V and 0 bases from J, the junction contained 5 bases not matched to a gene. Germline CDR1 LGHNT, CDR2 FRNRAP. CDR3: CASGLVLGGSSYEQYF. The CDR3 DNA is TGTGCTAGTGGTTTGGTACTGGGCGGGAGCTCCTACGAGCAGTACTTC. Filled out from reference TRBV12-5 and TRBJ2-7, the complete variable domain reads DARVTQTPRHKVTEMGQEVTMRCQPILGHNTVFWYRQTMMQGLELLAYFRNRAPLDDSGMPKDRFSAEMPDATLATLKIQPSEPRDSAVYFCASGLVLGGSSYEQYFGPGTRLTVT.

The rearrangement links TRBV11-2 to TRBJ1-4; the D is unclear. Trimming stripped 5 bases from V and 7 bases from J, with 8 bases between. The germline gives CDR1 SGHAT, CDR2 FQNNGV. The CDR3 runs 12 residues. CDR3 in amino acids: CASSESGEKLFF. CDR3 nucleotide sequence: TGTGCCAGCAGCGAGAGTGGTGAAAAACTGTTTTTT.

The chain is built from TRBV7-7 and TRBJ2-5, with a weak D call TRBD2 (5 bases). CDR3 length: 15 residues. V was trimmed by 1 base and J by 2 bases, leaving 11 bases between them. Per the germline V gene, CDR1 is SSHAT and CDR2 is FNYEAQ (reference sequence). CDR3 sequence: CASSLVGSAQETQYF. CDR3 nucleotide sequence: TGTGCCAGCAGCTTAGTGGGTAGCGCGCAAGAGACCCAGTACTTC.

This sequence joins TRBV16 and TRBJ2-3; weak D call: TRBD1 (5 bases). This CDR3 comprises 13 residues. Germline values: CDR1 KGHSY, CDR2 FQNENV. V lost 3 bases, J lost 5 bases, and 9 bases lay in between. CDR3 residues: CASSHIQEDTQYF. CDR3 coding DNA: TGTGCCAGCAGCCATATACAGGAAGATACGCAGTATTTT.

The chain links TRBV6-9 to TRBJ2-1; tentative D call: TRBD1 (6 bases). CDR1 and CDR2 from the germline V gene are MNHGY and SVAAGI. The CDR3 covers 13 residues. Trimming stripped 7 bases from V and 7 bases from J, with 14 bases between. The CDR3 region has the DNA TGTGCCAGCATGAAGGGGGATTTAAATGAGCAGTTCTTC. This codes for CASMKGDLNEQFF.

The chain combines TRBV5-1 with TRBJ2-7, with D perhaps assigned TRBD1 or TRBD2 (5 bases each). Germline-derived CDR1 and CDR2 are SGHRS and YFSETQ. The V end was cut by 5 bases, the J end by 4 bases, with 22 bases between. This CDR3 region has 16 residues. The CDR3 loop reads CASSLLPGQAGYEQYF. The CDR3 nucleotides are TGCGCCAGCAGTTTATTACCGGGGCAGGCCGGGTACGAGCAGTACTTC. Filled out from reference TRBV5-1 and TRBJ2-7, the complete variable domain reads KAGVTQTPRYLIKTRGQQVTLSCSPISGHRSVSWYQQTPGQGLQFLFEYFSETQRNKGNFPGRFSGRQFSNSRSEMNVSTLELGDSALYLCASSLLPGQAGYEQYFGPGTRLTVT.

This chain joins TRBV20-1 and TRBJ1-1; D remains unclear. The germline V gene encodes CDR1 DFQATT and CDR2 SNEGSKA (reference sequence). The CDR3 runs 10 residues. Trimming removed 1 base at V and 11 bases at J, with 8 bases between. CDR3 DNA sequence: TGCAGTGCTAGAGGGGAATTGGCTTTCTTT. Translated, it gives CSARGELAFF.

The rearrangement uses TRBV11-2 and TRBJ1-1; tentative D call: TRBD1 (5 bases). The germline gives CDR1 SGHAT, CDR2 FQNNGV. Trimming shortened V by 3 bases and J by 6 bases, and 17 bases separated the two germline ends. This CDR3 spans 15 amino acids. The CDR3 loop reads CASSFPGLLVPEAFF. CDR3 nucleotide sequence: TGTGCCAGCAGCTTCCCGGGACTTCTGGTCCCTGAAGCTTTCTTT.

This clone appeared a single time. CDR3 sequence: CASSIVRTNYGYTF. The CDR3 region has the DNA TGTGCCAGTAGTATTGTCAGAACTAACTATGGCTACACCTTC. The rearrangement links TRBV19 to TRBJ1-2, with D unclear. The V end was cut by 3 bases, the J end by 0 bases, with 8 bases between. The length of the CDR3 is 14 residues. In germline, CDR1 is LNHDA, CDR2 SQIVND (reference sequence).

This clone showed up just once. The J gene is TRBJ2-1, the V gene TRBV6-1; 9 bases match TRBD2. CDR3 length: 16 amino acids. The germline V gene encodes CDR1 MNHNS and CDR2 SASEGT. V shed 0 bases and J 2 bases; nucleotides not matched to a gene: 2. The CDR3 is CASSEAVAGAYNEQFF. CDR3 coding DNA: TGTGCCAGCAGTGAAGCGGTAGCGGGAGCCTACAATGAGCAGTTCTTC.

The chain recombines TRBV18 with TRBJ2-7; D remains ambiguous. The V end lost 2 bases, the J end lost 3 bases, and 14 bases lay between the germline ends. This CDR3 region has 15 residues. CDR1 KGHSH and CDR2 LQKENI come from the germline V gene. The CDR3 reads CASSPGNLHLYEQYF. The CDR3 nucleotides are TGTGCCAGCTCACCAGGGAACCTCCACCTCTACGAGCAGTACTTC.

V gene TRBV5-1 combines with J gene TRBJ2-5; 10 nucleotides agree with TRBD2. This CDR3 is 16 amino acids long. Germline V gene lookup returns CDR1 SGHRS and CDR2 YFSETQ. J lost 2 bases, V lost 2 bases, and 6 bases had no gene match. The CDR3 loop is CASSFPLAGRQETQYF. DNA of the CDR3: TGCGCCAGCAGCTTTCCACTAGCGGGACGGCAAGAGACCCAGTACTTC.

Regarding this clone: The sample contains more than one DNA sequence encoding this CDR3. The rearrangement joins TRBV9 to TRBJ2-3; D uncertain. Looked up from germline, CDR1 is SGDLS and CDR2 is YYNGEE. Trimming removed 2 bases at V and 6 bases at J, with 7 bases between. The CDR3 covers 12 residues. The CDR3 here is CASSVRTDTQYF. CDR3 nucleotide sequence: TGTGCCAGCAGCGTCAGAACGGATACGCAGTATTTT.

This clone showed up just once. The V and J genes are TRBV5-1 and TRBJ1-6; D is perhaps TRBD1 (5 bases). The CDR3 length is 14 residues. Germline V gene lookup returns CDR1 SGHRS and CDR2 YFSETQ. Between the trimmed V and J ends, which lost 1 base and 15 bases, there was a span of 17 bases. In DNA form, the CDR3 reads TGCGCCAGCAGCTTGCCGGGGCACAATTCTGGCCTCCACTTT. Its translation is CASSLPGHNSGLHF.

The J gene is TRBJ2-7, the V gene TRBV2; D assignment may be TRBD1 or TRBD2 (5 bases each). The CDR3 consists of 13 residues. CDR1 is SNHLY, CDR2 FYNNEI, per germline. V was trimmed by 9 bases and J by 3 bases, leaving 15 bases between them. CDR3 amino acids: CASTRDGVYEQYF. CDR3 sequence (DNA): TGTGCCAGTACAAGGGACGGGGTCTACGAGCAGTACTTC.

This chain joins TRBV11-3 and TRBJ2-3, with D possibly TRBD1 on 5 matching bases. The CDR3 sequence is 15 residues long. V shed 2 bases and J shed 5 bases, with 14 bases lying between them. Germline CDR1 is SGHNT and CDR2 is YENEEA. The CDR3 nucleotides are TGTGCCAGCAGCTTACGACTCTCCCAGGGAGATACGCAGTATTTT. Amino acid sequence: CASSLRLSQGDTQYF. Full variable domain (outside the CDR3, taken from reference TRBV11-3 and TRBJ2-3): EAGVVQSPRYKIIEKKQPVAFWCNPISGHNTLYWYLQNLGQGPELLIRYENEEAVDDSQLPKDRFSAERLKGVDSTLKIQPAELGDSAVYLCASSLRLSQGDTQYFGPGTRLTVL.

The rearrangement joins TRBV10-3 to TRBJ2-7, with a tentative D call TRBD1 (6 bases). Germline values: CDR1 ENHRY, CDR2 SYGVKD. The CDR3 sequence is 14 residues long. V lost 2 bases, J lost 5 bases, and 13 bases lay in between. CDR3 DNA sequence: TGTGCCATCAGTGAGCTAACAGGGTCTAACGAGCAGTACTTC. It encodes CAISELTGSNEQYF.

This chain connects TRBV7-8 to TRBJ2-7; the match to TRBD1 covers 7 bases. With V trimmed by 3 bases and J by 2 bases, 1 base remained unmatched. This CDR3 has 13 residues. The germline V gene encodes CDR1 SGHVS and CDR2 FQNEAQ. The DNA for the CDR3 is TGTGCCAGCAGCTTCCAGGGGGCCTACGAGCAGTACTTC. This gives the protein CASSFQGAYEQYF.

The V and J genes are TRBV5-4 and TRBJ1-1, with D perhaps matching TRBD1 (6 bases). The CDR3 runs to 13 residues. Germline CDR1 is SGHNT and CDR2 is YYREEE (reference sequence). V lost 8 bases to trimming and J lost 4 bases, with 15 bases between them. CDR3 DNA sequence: TGTGCCAGTTCCCTAGGGGGGAGCACTGAAGCTTTCTTT. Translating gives CASSLGGSTEAFF.